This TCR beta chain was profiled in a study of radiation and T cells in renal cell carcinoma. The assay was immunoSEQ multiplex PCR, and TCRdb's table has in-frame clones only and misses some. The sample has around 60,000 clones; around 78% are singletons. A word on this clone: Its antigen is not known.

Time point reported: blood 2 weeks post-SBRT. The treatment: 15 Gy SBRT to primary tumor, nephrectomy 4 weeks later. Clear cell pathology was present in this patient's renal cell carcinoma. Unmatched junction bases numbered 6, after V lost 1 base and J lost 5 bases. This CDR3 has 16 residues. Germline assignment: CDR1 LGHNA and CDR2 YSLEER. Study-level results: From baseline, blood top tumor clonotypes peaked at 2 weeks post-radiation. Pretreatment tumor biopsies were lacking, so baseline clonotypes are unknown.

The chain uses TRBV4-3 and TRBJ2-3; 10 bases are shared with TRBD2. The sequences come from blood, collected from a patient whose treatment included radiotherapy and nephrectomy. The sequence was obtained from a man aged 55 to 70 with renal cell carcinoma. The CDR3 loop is CASSQAQAGGGDTQYF. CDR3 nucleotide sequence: TGCGCCAGCAGCCAAGCCCAAGCGGGGGGGGGAGATACGCAGTATTTT.